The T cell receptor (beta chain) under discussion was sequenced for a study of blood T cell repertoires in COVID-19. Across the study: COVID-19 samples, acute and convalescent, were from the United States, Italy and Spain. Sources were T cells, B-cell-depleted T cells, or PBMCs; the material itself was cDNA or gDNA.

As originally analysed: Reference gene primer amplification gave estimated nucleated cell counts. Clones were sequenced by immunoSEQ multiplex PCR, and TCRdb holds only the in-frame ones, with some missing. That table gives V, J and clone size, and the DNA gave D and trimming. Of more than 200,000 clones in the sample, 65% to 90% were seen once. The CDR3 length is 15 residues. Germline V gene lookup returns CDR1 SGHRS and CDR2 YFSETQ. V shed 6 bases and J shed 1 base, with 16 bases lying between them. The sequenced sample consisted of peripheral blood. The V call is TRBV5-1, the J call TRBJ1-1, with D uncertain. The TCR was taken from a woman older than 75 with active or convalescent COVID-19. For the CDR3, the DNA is TGCGCCAGCACCCCTGCCGTCAACAAGAACACTGAAGCTTTCTTT. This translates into CASTPAVNKNTEAFF.